These 24 T cell receptor beta chains originate from one sample sequenced in a study of technical replicates of blood from a few donors. The repertoire was sequenced with immunoSEQ multiplex PCR; TCRdb's copy has only in-frame clones and lacks some. Here the sample spans 95,000 or so clones, 95% being singletons. The sequenced sample consisted of T cells isolated from PBMCs. The receptors derive from a human donor in good health.

The V and J genes are TRBV7-9 and TRBJ1-1; possible D gene TRBD1, 6 bases. There are 15 residues in the CDR3. Deletions cut 4 bases from V and 3 bases from J, with 15 bases between. Germline V gene sequence: CDR1 SEHNR, CDR2 FQNEAQ (reference sequence). CDR3: CASSWMGEGDTEAFF. CDR3 nucleotide sequence: TGTGCCAGCAGCTGGATGGGGGAGGGGGACACTGAAGCTTTCTTT.

V usage is TRBV6-6 and J usage is TRBJ2-1; 8 bases agree with TRBD1. Trimming took 6 bases from V and 4 from J; bases not matched to a gene: 2. This CDR3 contains 13 residues. Per the germline V gene, CDR1 is MNHNY and CDR2 is SVGAGI (reference sequence). The CDR3 loop is CASRDRVYNEQFF. The CDR3, as DNA: TGTGCCAGCAGGGACAGGGTATACAATGAGCAGTTCTTC.

The chain uses TRBV5-1 and TRBJ2-3; 12 positions match TRBD2. This CDR3 contains 17 residues. The trim removed 0 bases at V and 1 base at J, leaving 3 bases unmatched. Germline CDR1 SGHRS, CDR2 YFSETQ. The CDR3 protein is CASSLGASGRGTDTQYF. The CDR3 coding sequence is TGCGCCAGCAGCTTGGGCGCTAGCGGGAGGGGCACAGATACGCAGTATTTT.

The chain employs TRBV6-6 and TRBJ1-4; D remains unclear. V shed 2 bases and J shed 5 bases, with 6 bases lying between them. This CDR3 has 13 residues. Germline V gives CDR1 MNHNY, CDR2 SVGAGI (reference sequence). The CDR3 region is CASSYAYNEKLFF. DNA for the CDR3: TGTGCCAGCAGTTACGCCTACAATGAAAAACTGTTTTTT.

The rearrangement links TRBV27 to TRBJ2-5; D call uncertain. Germline V gene lookup returns CDR1 MNHEY and CDR2 SMNVEV (reference sequence). The CDR3 spans 13 residues. V was shortened by 0 bases and J by 4 bases, with 6 bases between the two germline ends. CDR3 residues: CASSLSLAETQYF. CDR3 sequence (DNA): TGTGCCAGCAGTTTATCCTTGGCAGAGACCCAGTACTTC.

The rearrangement links TRBV6-1 to TRBJ1-5; TRBD1 might be the D (5 bases). With 6 bases removed from V and 7 bases from J, the gap between germline ends came to 16 bases. In germline, CDR1 is MNHNS, CDR2 SASEGT. The CDR3 runs 14 residues. The chain's CDR3 is CASSRGQGLQPQHF. CDR3 bases: TGTGCCAGCAGCCGTGGACAAGGCCTACAGCCCCAGCATTTT.

This chain uses TRBV19 with TRBJ2-7, with 11 bases aligning to TRBD2. Losses at the gene ends were 5 bases for V and 2 bases for J; bases not matched to a gene: 5. Germline loops: CDR1 LNHDA, CDR2 SQIVND (reference sequence). The CDR3 loop spans 15 amino acids. The CDR3 nucleotides are TGTGCCAGTAGTCTGACTAGCGGGGATACCTACGAGCAGTACTTC. Residues: CASSLTSGDTYEQYF.

The rearrangement links TRBV27 to TRBJ2-2; 7 bases are a match to TRBD2. The length of the CDR3 is 16 residues. Germline V gene lookup returns CDR1 MNHEY and CDR2 SMNVEV (reference sequence). V lost 5 bases, J lost 5 bases, and 11 bases stayed unmatched. The CDR3 here is CASSLAAGVQTGELFF. Written as DNA, the CDR3 is TGTGCCAGCAGTCTCGCCGCGGGAGTGCAAACCGGGGAGCTGTTTTTT.

The chain has TRBV19 and TRBJ2-2; 7 bases line up with TRBD2. The J segment lost 4 bases and the V segment lost 2 bases, leaving 7 bases of the junction unmatched. Germline V lookup: CDR1 LNHDA, CDR2 SQIVND (reference sequence). The CDR3 sequence is 16 residues long. This CDR3 is CASSIRGGSSTGELFF. The CDR3 coding sequence is TGTGCCAGTAGTATAAGAGGCGGGAGTAGCACCGGGGAGCTGTTTTTT.

V usage is TRBV12-5 and J usage is TRBJ2-3, with D perhaps TRBD1 (5 bases). The CDR3 length is 15 residues. In germline, CDR1 is LGHNT, CDR2 FRNRAP. Trimming left V 3 bases short and J 2 bases short, with 12 bases between. CDR3 bases: TGTGCTAGTGGTTTAGGTGACAGACCCACAGATACGCAGTATTTT. It encodes CASGLGDRPTDTQYF.

V gene TRBV6-1 combines with J gene TRBJ2-7; TRBD1 aligns across 7 bases. This CDR3 has 21 residues. The trim removed 0 bases at V and 3 bases at J, leaving 23 bases unmatched. From germline, CDR1 is MNHNS and CDR2 SASEGT. The CDR3 coding sequence is TGTGCCAGCAGTGAAGCCGGTGGGGGACAGAACCCCGAGAATGAATGCTACGAGCAGTACTTC. Translating it yields CASSEAGGGQNPENECYEQYF.

The genes are TRBV11-2 and TRBJ2-7; 8 nucleotides match TRBD2. Germline CDR1 and CDR2: SGHAT and FQNNGV. CDR3 length equals 15 residues. V shed 5 bases, J shed 3 bases, and the junction held 9 bases outside the gene matches. The CDR3 spells CASSQISGSVYEQYF. The CDR3 DNA follows: TGTGCCAGCAGCCAAATCAGCGGGAGTGTCTACGAGCAGTACTTC. The whole variable domain, remainder taken from reference TRBV11-2 and TRBJ2-7, is EAGVAQSPRYKIIEKRQSVAFWCNPISGHATLYWYQQILGQGPKLLIQFQNNGVVDDSQLPKDRFSAERLKGVDSTLKIQPAKLEDSAVYLCASSQISGSVYEQYFGPGTRLTVT.

The V and J genes are TRBV2 and TRBJ2-1; 10 nucleotides line up with TRBD1. The CDR3 length is 13 residues. Unmatched junction bases numbered 1, after V lost 9 bases and J lost 2 bases. Germline V gene lookup returns CDR1 SNHLY and CDR2 FYNNEI. The CDR3 here is CASGQGAYNEQFF. The CDR3 DNA reads as TGTGCCAGTGGACAGGGGGCCTACAATGAGCAGTTCTTC.

This clone was counted once. The chain recombines TRBV11-3 with TRBJ2-7; TRBD2 matches at 11 bases. Germline-derived CDR1 and CDR2 are SGHNT and YENEEA. The CDR3 loop spans 20 amino acids. The junction had 13 bases not matched to a gene; V was cut back by 0 bases and J by 0 bases. The CDR3 spells CASSLERWLAGGLSSYEQYF. DNA for the CDR3: TGTGCCAGCAGCTTAGAGAGGTGGCTAGCGGGAGGACTTAGCTCCTACGAGCAGTACTTC.

The chain recombines TRBV27 with TRBJ2-1, with 7 bases matching TRBD2. The CDR3 totals 13 residues. Germline V gives CDR1 MNHEY, CDR2 SMNVEV (reference sequence). J was trimmed by 9 bases and V by 2 bases; bases with no gene match: 4. The CDR3 is CASSLAGAGEQFF. The DNA for the CDR3 is TGTGCCAGCAGTTTAGCGGGAGCCGGTGAGCAGTTCTTC.

V gene TRBV5-1 combines with J gene TRBJ2-2, with 10 bases matching TRBD1. Trimming took 2 bases from V and 4 from J; bases not matched to a gene: 11. Looked up from germline, CDR1 is SGHRS and CDR2 is YFSETQ. The length of the CDR3 is 18 residues. The CDR3 reads CASSLRPPGTGATGELFF. CDR3 DNA: TGCGCCAGCAGCTTACGACCGCCCGGGACAGGGGCCACCGGGGAGCTGTTTTTT.

The chain links TRBV30 to TRBJ1-1; D gene uncertain. The CDR3 totals 13 residues. CDR1 GTSNPN and CDR2 SVGIG come from the germline V gene (reference sequence). Trimming cost V 5 bases and J 1 base, with 11 bases left between them. The CDR3 DNA sequence: TGTGCCTGGGAATATCAGGAGAACACTGAAGCTTTCTTT. It is translated as CAWEYQENTEAFF.

The V call is TRBV5-1, the J call TRBJ2-3, with a tentative D call TRBD2 (5 bases). V lost 1 base to trimming and J lost 0 bases, with 12 bases between them. Germline assignment: CDR1 SGHRS and CDR2 YFSETQ. CDR3 size: 16 residues. This CDR3 is CASSLWYGGSTDTQYF. The CDR3 nucleotides read TGCGCCAGCAGCTTGTGGTATGGCGGGAGCACAGATACGCAGTATTTT.

The V gene is TRBV9, the J gene TRBJ2-3, with a weak D call TRBD2 (5 bases). CDR1 and CDR2 from the germline V gene are SGDLS and YYNGEE. With 2 bases removed from V and 6 bases from J, the gap between germline ends came to 13 bases. The CDR3 consists of 14 residues. CDR3 sequence: CASSVAGNPDTQYF. CDR3 DNA: TGTGCCAGCAGCGTTGCCGGGAACCCGGATACGCAGTATTTT.

The rearrangement uses TRBV9 and TRBJ2-5, with D possibly TRBD2 on 6 matching bases. From germline, CDR1 is SGDLS and CDR2 YYNGEE. CDR3 length equals 17 residues. V was clipped by 0 bases and J by 5 bases, with 20 bases between them. Here the CDR3 reads CASSVEEEGRGTETQYF. In nucleotides, the CDR3 is TGTGCCAGCAGCGTAGAAGAAGAAGGACGCGGGACGGAGACCCAGTACTTC. Full variable domain (remainder filled in from reference TRBV9 and TRBJ2-5): DSGVTQTPKHLITATGQRVTLRCSPRSGDLSVYWYQQSLDQGLQFLIQYYNGEERAKGNILERFSAQQFPDLHSELNLSSLELGDSALYFCASSVEEEGRGTETQYFGPGTRLLVL.

The V and J genes are TRBV7-6 and TRBJ2-5, with 8 bases fitting TRBD1. The CDR3 is 15 residues long. The junction had 6 bases not matched to a gene; V was cut back by 4 bases and J by 2 bases. From germline, CDR1 is SGHVS and CDR2 FNYEAQ. CDR3 nucleotide sequence: TGTGCCAGCAGCTCACTCCGGGACAGGCAAGAGACCCAGTACTTC. It codes for CASSSLRDRQETQYF.

The chain employs TRBV11-2 and TRBJ2-3, with 10 bases that match TRBD2. This CDR3 is built from 17 residues. V lost 5 bases and J lost 6; bases outside the gene matches: 14. CDR1 SGHAT and CDR2 FQNNGV come from the germline V gene. The CDR3 reads CASSPMATSGKGDTQYF. For the CDR3, the DNA is TGTGCCAGCAGCCCCATGGCAACTAGCGGGAAGGGGGATACGCAGTATTTT.

The chain recombines TRBV30 with TRBJ1-2, with a weak D call TRBD1 (6 bases). Germline loops: CDR1 GTSNPN, CDR2 SVGIG (reference sequence). This CDR3 contains 13 residues. With 2 bases removed from V and 4 bases from J, the gap between germline ends came to 11 bases. DNA of the CDR3: TGTGCCTGGAGTTTGGGGGACACCTATGGCTACACCTTC. This gives the protein CAWSLGDTYGYTF. The full variable domain, completed using reference TRBV30 and TRBJ1-2, is SQTIHQWPATLVQPVGSPLSLECTVEGTSNPNLYWYRQAAGRGLQLLFYSVGIGQISSEVPQNLSASRPQDRQFILSSKKLLLSDSGFYLCAWSLGDTYGYTFGSGTRLTVV.

The CDR3 sequence: CASSPGYRNQPQHF. Written as DNA, the CDR3 is TGTGCCAGCAGTCCAGGGTATCGCAATCAGCCCCAGCATTTT. The chain recombines TRBV28 with TRBJ1-5; maybe TRBD1 (5 bases). Trimming cost V 5 bases and J 2 bases, with 10 bases left between them. From germline, CDR1 is MDHEN and CDR2 SYDVKM. This CDR3 region has 14 residues.